This TCR beta chain stems from a study of T cell responses to AZD1222 COVID-19 vaccine. Study observations and caveats: Following two doses of AZD1222, Spike-specific TCR breadth and depth rose. Clonal diversity was possibly underestimated, and white British individuals and females predominated among donors.

For this clone: Its specificity is unknown.

Profiled with immunoSEQ multiplex PCR; TCRdb holds only in-frame clones, not every one. This sample has about 140,000 clones; more than 75% occur once, and the top ten carry 3% to 4%. The source was peripheral blood, collected 28 days after the second AZD1222 dose. This receptor was identified in an adult who received the AZD1222 COVID-19 vaccine.

CDR3 sequence: CASSQAPRDRGLTEAFF. CDR3 nucleotide sequence: TGCGCCAGCAGCCAAGCCCCTCGGGACAGGGGGCTGACTGAAGCTTTCTTT. The genes are TRBV4-1 and TRBJ1-1, with TRBD1 matching 12 bases. Germline V gene data show CDR1 as MGHRA and CDR2 as YSYEKL. The CDR3 spans 17 residues. J was trimmed by 5 bases and V by 1 base; bases with no gene match: 8.